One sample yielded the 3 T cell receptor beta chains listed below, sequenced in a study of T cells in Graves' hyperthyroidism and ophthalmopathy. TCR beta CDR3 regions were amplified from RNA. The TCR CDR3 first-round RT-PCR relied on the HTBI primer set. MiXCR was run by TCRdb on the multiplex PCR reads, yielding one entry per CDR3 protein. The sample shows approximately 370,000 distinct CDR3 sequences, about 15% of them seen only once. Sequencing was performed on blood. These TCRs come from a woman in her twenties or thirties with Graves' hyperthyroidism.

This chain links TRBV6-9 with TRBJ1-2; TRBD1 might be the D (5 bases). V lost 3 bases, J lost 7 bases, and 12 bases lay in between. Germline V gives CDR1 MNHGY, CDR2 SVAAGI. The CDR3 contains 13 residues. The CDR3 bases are TGTGCCAGCAGTTACCTTCAGGGTTTTGGCTACACCTTC. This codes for CASSYLQGFGYTF.

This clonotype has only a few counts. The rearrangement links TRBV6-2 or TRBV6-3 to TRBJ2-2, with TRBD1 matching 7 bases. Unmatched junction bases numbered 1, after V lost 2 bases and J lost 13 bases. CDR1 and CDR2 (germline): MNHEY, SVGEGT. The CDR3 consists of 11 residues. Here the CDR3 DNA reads TGTGCCAGCAGTTACCGGGACAGGCTGTTTTTT. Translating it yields CASSYRDRLFF.

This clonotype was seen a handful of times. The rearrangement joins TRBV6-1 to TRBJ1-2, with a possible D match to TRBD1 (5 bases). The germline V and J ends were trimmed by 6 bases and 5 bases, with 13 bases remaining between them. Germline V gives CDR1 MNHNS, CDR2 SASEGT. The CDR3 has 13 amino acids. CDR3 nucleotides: TGTGCCAGCAGACCTACCGACAGATATGGCTACACCTTC. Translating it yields CASRPTDRYGYTF.